The present T cell receptor beta chain was sequenced within a study of neurological immune-mediated disorders. This clonotype came up many times. MiXCR, applied by TCRdb to the 5' RACE reads, yields one record per CDR3 protein. This table holds 80,000 to 95,000 distinct CDR3 sequences, 3.5% found once. The unsorted libraries originated from 2 million PBMCs kept at -80 C. Germline assignment: CDR1 SGHRS and CDR2 YFSETQ. This CDR3 comprises 18 residues. The V and J ends lost 4 bases and 7 bases, in that order; junction bases with no gene match: 19. The specimen sequenced was PBMCs. The receptor was isolated from a woman aged 50 to 60 with multiple sclerosis. The rearrangement joins TRBV5-1 to TRBJ2-1; the match to TRBD1 covers 8 bases. In nucleotides, the CDR3 is TGCGCCAGCAGCCCTATTCGACCAGGGGGCCCTCGGGGAAATGAGCAGTTCTTC. Amino acids: CASSPIRPGGPRGNEQFF.